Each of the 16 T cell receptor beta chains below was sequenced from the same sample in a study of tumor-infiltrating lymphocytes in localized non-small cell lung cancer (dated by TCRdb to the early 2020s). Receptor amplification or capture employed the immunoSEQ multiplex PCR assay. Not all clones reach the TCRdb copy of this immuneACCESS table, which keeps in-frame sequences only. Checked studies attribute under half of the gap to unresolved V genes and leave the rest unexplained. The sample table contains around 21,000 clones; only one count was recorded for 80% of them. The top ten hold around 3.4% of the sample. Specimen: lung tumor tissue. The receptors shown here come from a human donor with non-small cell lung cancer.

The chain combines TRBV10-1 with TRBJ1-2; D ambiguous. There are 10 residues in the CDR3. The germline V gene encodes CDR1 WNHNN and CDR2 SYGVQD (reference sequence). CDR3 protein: CSRTNYGYTF. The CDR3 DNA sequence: TGCTCTCGAACTAACTATGGCTACACCTTC.

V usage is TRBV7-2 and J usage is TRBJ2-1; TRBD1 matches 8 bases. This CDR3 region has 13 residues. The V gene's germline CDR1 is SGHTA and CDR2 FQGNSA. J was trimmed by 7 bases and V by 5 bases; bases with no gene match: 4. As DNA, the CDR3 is TGTGCCAGCAGCACTGACAGGGGTAATGAGCAGTTCTTC. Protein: CASSTDRGNEQFF. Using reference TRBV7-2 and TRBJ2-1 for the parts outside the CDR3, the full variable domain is GAGVSQSPSNKVTEKGKDVELRCDPISGHTALYWYRQSLGQGLEFLIYFQGNSAPDKSGLPSDRFSAERTGGSVSTLTIQRTQQEDSAVYLCASSTDRGNEQFFGPGTRLTVL.

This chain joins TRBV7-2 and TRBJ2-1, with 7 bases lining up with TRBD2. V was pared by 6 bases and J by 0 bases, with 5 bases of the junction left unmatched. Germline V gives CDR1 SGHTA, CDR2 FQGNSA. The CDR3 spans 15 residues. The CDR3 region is CASSDWTSSYNEQFF. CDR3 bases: TGTGCCAGCAGTGATTGGACTAGCTCCTACAATGAGCAGTTCTTC. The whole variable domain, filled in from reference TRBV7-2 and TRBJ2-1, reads GAGVSQSPSNKVTEKGKDVELRCDPISGHTALYWYRQSLGQGLEFLIYFQGNSAPDKSGLPSDRFSAERTGGSVSTLTIQRTQQEDSAVYLCASSDWTSSYNEQFFGPGTRLTVL.

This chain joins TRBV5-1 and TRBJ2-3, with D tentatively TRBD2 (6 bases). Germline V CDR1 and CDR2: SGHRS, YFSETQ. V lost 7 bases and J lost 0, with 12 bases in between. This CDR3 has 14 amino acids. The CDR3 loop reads CASRYSGSTDTQYF. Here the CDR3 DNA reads TGCGCCAGCCGTTACAGCGGGAGCACAGATACGCAGTATTTT.

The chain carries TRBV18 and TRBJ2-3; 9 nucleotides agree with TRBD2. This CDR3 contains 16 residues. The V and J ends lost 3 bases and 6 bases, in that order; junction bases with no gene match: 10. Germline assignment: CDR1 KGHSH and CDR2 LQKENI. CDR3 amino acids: CASSPPNSGRSDTQYF. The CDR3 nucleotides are TGTGCCAGCTCACCCCCGAATAGCGGGAGAAGCGATACGCAGTATTTT.

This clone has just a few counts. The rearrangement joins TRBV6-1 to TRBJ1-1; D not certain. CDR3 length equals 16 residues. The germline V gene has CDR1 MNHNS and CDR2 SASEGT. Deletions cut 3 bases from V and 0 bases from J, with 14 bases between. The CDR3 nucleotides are TGTGCCAGCAGTGAGCCGGCAGGTTTGATGAACACTGAAGCTTTCTTT. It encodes CASSEPAGLMNTEAFF.

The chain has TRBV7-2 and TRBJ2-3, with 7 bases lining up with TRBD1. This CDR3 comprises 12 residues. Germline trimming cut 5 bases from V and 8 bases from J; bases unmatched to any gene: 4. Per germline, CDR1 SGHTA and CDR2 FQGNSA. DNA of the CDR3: TGTGCCAGCAGCACAACAGGGGTTACGCAGTATTTT. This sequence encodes CASSTTGVTQYF.

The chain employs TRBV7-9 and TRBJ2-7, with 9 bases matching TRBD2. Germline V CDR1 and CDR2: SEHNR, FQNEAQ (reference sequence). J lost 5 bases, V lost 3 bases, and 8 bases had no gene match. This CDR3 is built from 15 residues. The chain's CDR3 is CASSFMASGMDEQYF. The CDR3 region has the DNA TGTGCCAGCAGCTTCATGGCTAGCGGGATGGACGAGCAGTACTTC.

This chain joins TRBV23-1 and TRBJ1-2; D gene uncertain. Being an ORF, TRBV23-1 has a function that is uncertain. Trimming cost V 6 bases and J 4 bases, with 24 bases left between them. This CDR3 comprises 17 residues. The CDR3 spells CASRANHSAMIIYGYTF. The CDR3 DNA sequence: TGCGCCAGCAGAGCAAACCACAGTGCTATGATAATCTATGGCTACACCTTC.

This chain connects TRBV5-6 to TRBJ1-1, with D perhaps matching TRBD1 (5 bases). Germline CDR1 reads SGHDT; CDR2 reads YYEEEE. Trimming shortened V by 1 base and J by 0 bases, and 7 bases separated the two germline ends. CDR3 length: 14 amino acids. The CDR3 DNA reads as TGTGCCAGCAGCTTGAAACAGGTGAACACTGAAGCTTTCTTT. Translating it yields CASSLKQVNTEAFF.

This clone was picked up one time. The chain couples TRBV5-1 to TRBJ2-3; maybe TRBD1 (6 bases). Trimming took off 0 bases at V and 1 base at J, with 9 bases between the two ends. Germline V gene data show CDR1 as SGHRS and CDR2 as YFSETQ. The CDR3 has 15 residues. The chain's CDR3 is CASSLDRAGTDTQYF. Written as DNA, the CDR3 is TGCGCCAGCAGCTTGGACAGGGCCGGCACAGATACGCAGTATTTT.

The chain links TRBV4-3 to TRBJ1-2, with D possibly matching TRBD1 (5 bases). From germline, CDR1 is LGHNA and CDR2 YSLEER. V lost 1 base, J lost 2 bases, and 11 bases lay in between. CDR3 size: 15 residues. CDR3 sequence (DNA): TGCGCCAGCAGCCAAGGGGGGGGGTCGAACTATGGCTACACCTTC. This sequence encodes CASSQGGGSNYGYTF.

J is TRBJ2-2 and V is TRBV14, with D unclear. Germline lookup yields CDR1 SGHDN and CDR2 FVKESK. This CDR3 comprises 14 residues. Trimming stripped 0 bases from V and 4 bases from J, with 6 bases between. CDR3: CASSQDIGTGELFF. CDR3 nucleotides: TGTGCCAGCAGCCAAGATATCGGCACCGGGGAGCTGTTTTTT.

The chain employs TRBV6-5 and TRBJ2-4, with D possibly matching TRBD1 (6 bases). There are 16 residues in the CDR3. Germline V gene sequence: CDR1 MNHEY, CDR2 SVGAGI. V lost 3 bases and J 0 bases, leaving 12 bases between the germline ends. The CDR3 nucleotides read TGTGCCAGCAGTTATTGGGGGCCGGGAGCCAAAAACATTCAGTACTTC. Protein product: CASSYWGPGAKNIQYF.

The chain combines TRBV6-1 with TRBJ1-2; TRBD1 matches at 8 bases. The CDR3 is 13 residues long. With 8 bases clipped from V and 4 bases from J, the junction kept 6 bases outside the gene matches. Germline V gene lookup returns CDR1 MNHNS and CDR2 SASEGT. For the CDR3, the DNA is TGTGCCAGCGGGGACAGGATCTTCTATGGCTACACCTTC. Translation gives CASGDRIFYGYTF.

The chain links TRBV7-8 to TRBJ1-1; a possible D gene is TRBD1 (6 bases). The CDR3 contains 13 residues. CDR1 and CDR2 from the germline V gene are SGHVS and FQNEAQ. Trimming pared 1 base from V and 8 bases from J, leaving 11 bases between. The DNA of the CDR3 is TGTGCCAGCAGCTTAGGTGGGGGCCCGGAAGCTTTCTTT. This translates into CASSLGGGPEAFF.